This TCR beta chain stems from a study of vaccination and CD4 T cells after COVID-19. Background on the study: Participants, all vaccine recipients, received two doses of either BNT162b2 or mRNA-1273.

As to time point: late sampling 161 to 241 days after vaccination in a few convalescent patients. Positive PCR dates covered March to December 2020, before US Alpha, Beta and Delta variants. Findings and limits, study-wide: Vaccine-specific clones numbering 304 of 307 showed spike mono-reactivity in convalescent patients. Median counts of SARS-CoV-2-reactive clonotypes increased from approximately 21 to 40; this difference was not significant.

The CDR3 runs 15 residues. Trimming cost V 2 bases and J 2 bases; bases outside gene matches: 3. Germline assignment: CDR1 MNHEY and CDR2 SVGEGT. TCRdb processed the PCR reads anew with MiXCR; each CDR3 protein has one entry. The data contain some 33,000 distinct CDR3 sequences, about 35% of them seen just once; the ten biggest clones take up 5.8%. This clonotype appeared a few times. Its antigen is not known. The sample here was CD4+ T cells from blood, taken about 7 months after SARS-CoV-2 vaccination. The sequence was obtained from a human donor who had recovered from COVID-19. The chain links TRBV6-2 or TRBV6-3 to TRBJ2-3; 8 bases are a match to TRBD1. Here the CDR3 DNA reads TGTGCCAGCAGTTACGGACAGGGACACACAGATACGCAGTATTTT. This sequence encodes CASSYGQGHTDTQYF.